Given below is one T cell receptor beta chain in context. This clone was detected only once. What this receptor recognizes is not known. Within one base of it there is no much larger clone, and no base qualities were kept. Whole blood was collected in K2EDTA tubes by collaborating institutions according to the institutions' own protocols. Collaborator samples were shipped for TCRbeta analysis as frozen whole blood, isolated PBMCs, or DNA extracted from either sample type. This entry is derived from a study of blood T cell repertoires in COVID-19 (dated by TCRdb to 2018 to 2020). About the full investigation: Collaborator samples came from the United States, Italy and Spain and covered acute and convalescent phases of COVID-19. The prospective study material was composed of cDNA or gDNA derived from T cells, B-cell-depleted T cells, or PBMCs. Subjects who had been exposed to COVID-19, were actively infected with it, or had recovered from it provided the deeply sampled blood TCRbeta repertoires that made up the dataset. The repertoires were released in a freely available public database meant as a resource for research on the immune response to SARS-CoV-2. Samples were obtained from the ongoing ImmuneRACE study (first 160 participants) and from about 1,300 subjects provided by 6 global collaborators. A de-identified subject ID, COVID-19 status, age in years and sex were almost always included in the sample metadata. Where available, HLA class I and class II types were taken from metadata supplied by the sample provider and were not determined by assay-based typing. Findings and caveats that apply to the study as a whole: The quantity of clinical and demographic metadata differed by source and by participant and was supplied without curation.

Its CDR3 holds 15 amino acids, cysteine through phenylalanine. Only the CDR3 DNA stays, 45 bases, in frame from base 1. CDR1 and CDR2, looked up from the germline V gene, are SGHRS and YFSETQ. Clipping removes 0 bases from V and 7 bases from J, with 2 as the unmatched junction base count. TCRbeta CDR3 regions were amplified from genomic DNA by means of the immunoSEQ Assay, a bias-controlled multiplex PCR. The paper's data handling went like this. Nucleated cell counts per sample were estimated from amplification of reference gene primers within the assay. To quantify the absolute abundance of each unique TCRbeta CDR3 rearrangement, sequence reads were collapsed and filtered. For each sample, productive Simpson clonality was calculated as the square root of Simpson's diversity index across productive rearrangements. This is the immuneACCESS table as TCRdb keeps it, with only in-frame sequences that have V and J called. A part of the clones is gone; compared with another copy, unresolved V genes explain less than half, and the rest is unexplained. V, J and clone size reflect that table, while D and trimming were determined from the DNA. This sample lists under 500,000 clones; 80% to 90% were detected once. The top ten hold 4% to 5.5% of the sample.

The sample consisted of peripheral blood. This TCR derives from a young woman with acute or convalescent COVID-19. The chain links TRBV5-1 with TRBJ2-1; TRBD2 agrees with 12 junctional bases. The bases are TGCGCCAGCAGCTTGGGTGGGACTAGCGGGAATGAGCAGTTCTTC. This is translated as CASSLGGTSGNEQFF.